This T cell receptor (beta chain) was identified during a study of T cells in Graves' hyperthyroidism and ophthalmopathy. The TCR beta CDR3 regions underwent amplification using RNA transcripts as the source. With the HTBI primer set, the TCR CDR3 went through a first round of RT-PCR. Using its own MiXCR run on the multiplex PCR reads, TCRdb lists one record per CDR3 protein. The data show roughly 350,000 distinct CDR3 sequences, around 15% seen once. With respect to this clonotype: Its antigen is as yet unknown.

CDR1 and CDR2 from the germline V gene are DFQATT and SNEGSKA (reference sequence). With 3 bases clipped from V and 3 bases from J, the junction kept 6 bases outside the gene matches. This CDR3 has 14 amino acids. Patients showing uncontrolled infection, other autoimmune disease, pregnancy or lactation were ineligible. On the basis of clinical symptoms, serum thyroxine and TRAb, thyroid ultrasound and orbital computed tomography, diagnoses were made. Points from the study as a whole: Blood also showed most of the thyroid clonotypes that were expanded above 0.001.

The source material was blood. This chain links TRBV20-1 with TRBJ2-7, with TRBD2 identical over 9 bases. This receptor was identified in a middle-aged woman with Graves' ophthalmopathy. CDR3 sequence reads: CSASSSGRSYEQYF. CDR3 nucleotides: TGCAGTGCTAGCAGTAGCGGGAGAAGCTACGAGCAGTACTTC.